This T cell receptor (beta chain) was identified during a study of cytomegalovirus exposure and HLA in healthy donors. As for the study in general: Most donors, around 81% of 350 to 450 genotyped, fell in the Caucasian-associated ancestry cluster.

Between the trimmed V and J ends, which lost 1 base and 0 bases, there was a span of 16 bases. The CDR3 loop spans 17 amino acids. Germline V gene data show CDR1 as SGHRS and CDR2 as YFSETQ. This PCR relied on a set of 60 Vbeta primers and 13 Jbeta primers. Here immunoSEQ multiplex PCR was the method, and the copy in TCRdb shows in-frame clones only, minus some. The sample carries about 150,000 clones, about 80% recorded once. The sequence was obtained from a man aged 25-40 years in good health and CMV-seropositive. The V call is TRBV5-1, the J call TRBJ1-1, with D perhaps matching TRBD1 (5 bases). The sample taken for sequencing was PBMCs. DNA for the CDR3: TGCGCCAGCAGCTTGAGGAGGGGCCTAAACATGAACACTGAAGCTTTCTTT. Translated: CASSLRRGLNMNTEAFF.